This T cell receptor beta chain derives from a study of CD8+CD57+ T cells in acquired aplastic anemia. In the study overall: The study obtained an average of 3.2 ug of DNA from sorted CD4+ and CD8+ cells.

Study-level points and caveats: Between the patient and control groups, CD8+ Simpson's diversity did not differ significantly. Researchers report that fewer than 35 CD8+ CDR3 sequences appeared in both patients and controls.

TCR beta VDJ combinations and CDR3 sequences were profiled from genomic DNA. MiXCR, applied by TCRdb to the reads, yields one record per CDR3 protein. Of 300,000 or so distinct CDR3 sequences listed, approximately 56% were seen once; the top ten hold roughly 8%. A note on this clonotype: Its antigen is still unknown.

Trimming at V came to 3 bases and at J to 4 bases, leaving 3 bases not matched to a gene. Germline CDR1 and CDR2: SGHNT and YYREEE (reference sequence). CDR3 size: 14 residues. This TCR was recovered from a human donor with severe aplastic anemia or a healthy control (not recorded which). J is TRBJ1-4 and V is TRBV5-4; 7 bases line up with TRBD1. Material for sequencing was sorted CD4+, CD8+, or CD8+CD57+ T cells (not recorded which) from PBMCs. The CDR3 reads CASSSGTVNEKLFF. CDR3 sequence (DNA): TGTGCCAGCAGCTCCGGGACAGTTAATGAAAAACTGTTTTTT.